Listed below are T cell receptor beta chains from one sample, sequenced in a study of T cell responses to AZD1222 COVID-19 vaccine. Sequencing used immunoSEQ multiplex PCR; TCRdb keeps in-frame clones, though not all of them. The sample lists about 130,000 clones; 88% were seen once. The sample was peripheral blood, taken on day 0 of AZD1222 vaccination. These receptors came from an adult in good health. CDR3s include the opening cysteine and the closing phenylalanine or tryptophan.

TRBJ2-7 TRBV2 CASSEPGQGTRNYEQYF
TRBJ1-4 TRBV21-1 CASSGSYQWGDEKLFF
TRBJ1-6 TRBV7-2 CASSQPTGVNSPLHF
TRBJ2-7 TRBV10-3 CAISGGVGEQYF
TRBJ2-2 TRBV9 CASSVGQGRTGELFF
TRBJ1-1 TRBV4-3 CASSQLQNTEAFF
TRBJ2-7 TRBV4-1 CASSQGVIATPPYEQYF
TRBJ1-1 TRBV5-1 CASSLAGALSAFF
TRBJ1-1 TRBV10-1 CASSANRDTEAFF
TRBJ1-6 TRBV30 CAWSVDRGVPYNSPLHF
TRBJ1-2 TRBV5-4 CASSLAGGFYGYTF
TRBJ2-1 TRBV29-1 CSPGEGHNEQFF
TRBJ2-7 TRBV5-8 CASSLGLTRGQEQYF
TRBJ1-4 TRBV28 CASSFSEKLFF
TRBJ2-2 TRBV19 CASIARRGVVGELFF
TRBJ1-2 TRBV6-2/TRBV6-3 CASSPWGQGNIGYTF
TRBJ2-7 TRBV10-3 CAIRGDEGEQYF
TRBJ1-5 TRBV6-6 CASVSGNSNQPQHF
TRBJ1-5 TRBV2 CASSGEGGYQPQHF
TRBJ1-2 TRBV6-5 CASSYGQSYGYTF
TRBJ1-5 TRBV5-6 CASSLSSAATGRPQHF
TRBJ2-7 TRBV10-2 CASNKTGGRSEQYF
TRBJ1-2 TRBV7-2 CASSLAQAGLRRGYTF
TRBJ2-3 TRBV19 CASSRGSGSTDTQYF
TRBJ2-2 TRBV7-2 CASRKGDTGELFF
TRBJ2-7 TRBV5-1 CASSLEGGEQYF
TRBJ2-1 TRBV7-9 CASSSGYYEQFF
TRBJ1-1 TRBV11-2 CASGYRGLNTEAFF
TRBJ1-2 TRBV24-1 CATSDLGQGGSGYTF
TRBJ1-2 TRBV19 CASSSRGLGDGYTF
TRBJ1-2 TRBV11-2 CASSIRTGDYGYTF
TRBJ1-6 TRBV27 CASSLRDRYSPLHF
TRBJ1-2 TRBV5-6 CASSLEGLYGYTF
TRBJ1-2 TRBV12-3/TRBV12-4 CASRQGVSGGYTF
TRBJ1-1 TRBV28 CASSLSRGYTEAFF
TRBJ1-4 TRBV7-9 CASSFAGGGEKLFF
TRBJ2-7 TRBV6-5 CASIRAYEQYF
TRBJ2-7 TRBV5-6 CASSSPSGSYEQYF
TRBJ1-6 TRBV19 CATRQLKDSPLHF
TRBJ2-7 TRBV10-3 CAIWSSGREEQYF
TRBJ2-7 TRBV19 CASSIWPPYEQYF
TRBJ1-3 TRBV27 CASSSLGYGNTIYF
TRBJ1-1 TRBV6-6 CASPKLAGGTEAFF
TRBJ2-7 TRBV28 CASSSTGGFYEQYF
TRBJ1-2 TRBV19 CASTSTRVRGMYYGYTF
TRBJ2-3 TRBV11-2 CASSQEAQGAQYF
TRBJ1-6 TRBV7-3 CASSQWQTIESPLHF
TRBJ2-1 TRBV19 CATGGLLAVSYNEQFF